Listed here are 20 T cell receptor beta chains from one sample, sequenced in a study of graft-versus-host responses after intestinal transplantation. These receptors lack a known antigen. Clones were sequenced by immunoSEQ multiplex PCR, and TCRdb holds only the in-frame ones, with some missing. The sample holds 80,000 to 100,000 clones; around nine tenths are singletons and the top ten take approximately 0.34%. The specimen comprised unstimulated CD4+ T cells sorted from spleen or lymph node cells, sampled before intestinal transplant. The receptors here all came from a human donor who received an intestinal transplant.

This chain uses TRBV4-1 with TRBJ1-2; TRBD1 matches 10 bases. V shed 6 bases and J 5 bases; nucleotides not matched to a gene: 6. Germline values: CDR1 MGHRA, CDR2 YSYEKL. The CDR3 covers 14 residues. Here the CDR3 reads CASRPTGGAYGYTF. The CDR3 DNA reads TGCGCCAGCAGACCGACAGGGGGCGCATATGGCTACACCTTC.

This clone was seen a few times. In nucleotides, the CDR3 is TGTGCCAGCAGACGACAGTACCAAGAGACCCAGTACTTC. It translates to CASRRQYQETQYF. The genes are TRBV28 and TRBJ2-5, with D perhaps TRBD1 (5 bases). V dropped 6 bases and J dropped 0 bases, with 8 bases sitting between them. Germline V gene data show CDR1 as MDHEN and CDR2 as SYDVKM. The CDR3 length is 13 residues.

V and J are TRBV5-4 and TRBJ2-7; the D is unclear. Germline assignment: CDR1 SGHNT and CDR2 YYREEE (reference sequence). The CDR3 has 14 amino acids. V lost 0 bases and J 3 bases, leaving 10 bases between the germline ends. The CDR3 nucleotides are TGTGCCAGCAGCTTGGGGGCAGATCTCTACGAGCAGTACTTC. Its translation is CASSLGADLYEQYF. The full variable domain, with the rest looked up from reference TRBV5-4 and TRBJ2-7, is ETGVTQSPTHLIKTRGQQVTLRCSSQSGHNTVSWYQQALGQGPQFIFQYYREEENGRGNFPPRFSGLQFPNYSSELNVNALELDDSALYLCASSLGADLYEQYFGPGTRLTVT.

This clone was detected once. The chain recombines TRBV27 with TRBJ2-7; D possibly corresponds to TRBD2 (5 bases). The CDR3 has 15 amino acids. Deletions cut 6 bases from V and 0 bases from J, with 15 bases between. Per the germline V gene, CDR1 is MNHEY and CDR2 is SMNVEV (reference sequence). The DNA of the CDR3 is TGTGCCAGCAGAATAAGTTCGGGGTTCTCCTACGAGCAGTACTTC. This encodes CASRISSGFSYEQYF.

V gene TRBV5-4 combines with J gene TRBJ2-3; possibly TRBD1 for D (5 bases). In germline, CDR1 is SGHNT, CDR2 YYREEE (reference sequence). The CDR3 loop spans 14 amino acids. Trimming shortened V by 2 bases and J by 0 bases, and 7 bases separated the two germline ends. In DNA, the CDR3 is TGTGCCAGCAGCTTTCAGGGTAGCACAGATACGCAGTATTTT. This gives the protein CASSFQGSTDTQYF.

The chain employs TRBV27 and TRBJ2-2, with a possible D match to TRBD2 (6 bases). With 5 bases removed from V and 5 bases from J, the gap between germline ends came to 12 bases. This CDR3 is 14 amino acids long. Per the germline V gene, CDR1 is MNHEY and CDR2 is SMNVEV (reference sequence). The CDR3 region is CASSPIAGTGELFF. The DNA for the CDR3 is TGTGCCAGCAGTCCCATTGCGGGAACCGGGGAGCTGTTTTTT.

This chain joins TRBV6-5 and TRBJ2-5, with D hard to call. Trimming removed 2 bases at V and 7 bases at J, with 11 bases between. This CDR3 region has 13 residues. Germline V lookup: CDR1 MNHEY, CDR2 SVGAGI. The CDR3: CASSYGPSWTQYF. Written as DNA, the CDR3 is TGTGCCAGCAGTTACGGGCCCAGTTGGACCCAGTACTTC.

V is TRBV13 and J is TRBJ2-7; D not resolved. The CDR3 length is 15 residues. Trimming pared 0 bases from V and 0 bases from J, leaving 9 bases between. The germline V gene encodes CDR1 PRHDT and CDR2 FYEKMQ (reference sequence). The CDR3 region is CASSLGTVYSYEQYF. The CDR3 nucleotides read TGTGCCAGCAGCTTAGGCACAGTCTACTCCTACGAGCAGTACTTC.

The rearrangement uses TRBV5-1 and TRBJ2-4; TRBD2 agrees at 10 bases. V shed 2 bases, J shed 1 base, and the junction held 6 bases outside the gene matches. CDR1 is SGHRS, CDR2 YFSETQ, per germline. CDR3 length equals 17 residues. The CDR3 here is CASSFGLSGGAKNIQYF. As DNA, the CDR3 is TGCGCCAGCAGCTTCGGACTTAGCGGGGGGGCCAAAAACATTCAGTACTTC.

The CDR3: CASAPEGGGSYEQYF. The DNA of the CDR3 is TGTGCCAGCGCTCCCGAAGGGGGGGGATCCTACGAGCAGTACTTC. The rearrangement links TRBV7-8 to TRBJ2-7, with D possibly TRBD2 on 7 matching bases. The germline V gene encodes CDR1 SGHVS and CDR2 FQNEAQ. The CDR3 is 15 amino acids. Trimming stripped 8 bases from V and 1 base from J, with 18 bases between. Filled out from reference TRBV7-8 and TRBJ2-7, the complete variable domain reads GAGVSQSPRYKVAKRGQDVALRCDPISGHVSLFWYQQALGQGPEFLTYFQNEAQLDKSGLPSDRFFAERPEGSVSTLKIQRTQQEDSAVYLCASAPEGGGSYEQYFGPGTRLTVT.

The rearrangement uses TRBV5-1 and TRBJ2-7; 15 bases are shared with TRBD2. The V segment lost 4 bases and the J segment 7 bases; nucleotides outside the gene matches: 9. This CDR3 has 16 amino acids. In germline, CDR1 is SGHRS, CDR2 YFSETQ. The CDR3 coding sequence is TGCGCCAGCAGCCCTCCGGGACTAGCGGGAGGAATGGAGCAGTACTTC. This gives the protein CASSPPGLAGGMEQYF.

This chain links TRBV5-1 with TRBJ2-3, with 12 bases identical to TRBD2. Germline V gene data show CDR1 as SGHRS and CDR2 as YFSETQ. The trim removed 0 bases at V and 4 bases at J, leaving 6 bases unmatched. The length of the CDR3 is 17 residues. CDR3 sequence: CASSLGLAGAGADTQYF. The CDR3 region has the DNA TGCGCCAGCAGCTTGGGACTAGCGGGGGCCGGGGCAGATACGCAGTATTTT.

This sequence joins TRBV29-1 and TRBJ2-5; 8 positions agree with TRBD2. Germline CDR1 and CDR2: SQVTM and ANQGSEA. This CDR3 has 13 amino acids. Trimming cost V 6 bases and J 3 bases; bases outside gene matches: 6. CDR3 residues: CSVGTSAKETQYF. The CDR3 DNA follows: TGCAGCGTGGGGACTAGTGCAAAAGAGACCCAGTACTTC.

This chain links TRBV2 with TRBJ1-4; D is ambiguous. Between the trimmed V and J ends, which lost 2 bases and 8 bases, there was a span of 9 bases. The CDR3 sequence is 13 residues long. Looked up from germline, CDR1 is SNHLY and CDR2 is FYNNEI. DNA of the CDR3: TGTGCCAGCAGTGAACCCCGAGGGGAAAAACTGTTTTTT. As protein: CASSEPRGEKLFF.

J is TRBJ2-1 and V is TRBV28, with TRBD2 identical over 7 bases. The length of the CDR3 is 19 residues. CDR1 is MDHEN and CDR2 is SYDVKM in the germline V gene. J lost 4 bases, V lost 5 bases, and 20 bases had no gene match. CDR3 DNA sequence: TGTGCCAGCAGTACCACTAGCGTTCTCCTTCGTCGGTGGTACAATGAGCAGTTCTTC. It is translated as CASSTTSVLLRRWYNEQFF.

V gene TRBV10-2 combines with J gene TRBJ2-7; D possibly corresponds to TRBD1 (6 bases). Trimming removed 9 bases at V and 6 bases at J, with 12 bases between. The CDR3 covers 11 residues. The germline V gene has CDR1 WSHSY and CDR2 SAAADI. The CDR3 bases are TGCGCCAGTAAGCAGGGGAGCGAGCAGTACTTC. Protein product: CASKQGSEQYF.

The chain carries TRBV18 and TRBJ2-7, with D unclear. Trimming shortened V by 1 base and J by 2 bases, and 15 bases separated the two germline ends. The CDR3 consists of 16 residues. Germline V gene lookup returns CDR1 KGHSH and CDR2 LQKENI. The CDR3 DNA follows: TGTGCCAGCTCACCACTCCGCGCTAGTAGCACCTACGAGCAGTACTTC. Its protein product is CASSPLRASSTYEQYF.

The chain joins TRBV27 to TRBJ2-1; TRBD1 matches at 7 bases. V lost 6 bases to trimming and J lost 8 bases; unmatched junction nucleotides: 16. The CDR3 extends over 16 amino acids. In germline, CDR1 is MNHEY, CDR2 SMNVEV (reference sequence). CDR3 sequence reads: CASRTGQGSAGDEQFF. The DNA of the CDR3 is TGTGCCAGCAGGACAGGGCAGGGCTCAGCAGGGGATGAGCAGTTCTTC.

The V call is TRBV19, the J call TRBJ2-7; 12 positions agree with TRBD1. The CDR3 runs 15 residues. CDR1 LNHDA and CDR2 SQIVND come from the germline V gene (reference sequence). Unmatched junction bases numbered 4, after V lost 5 bases and J lost 2 bases. The CDR3 sequence is CASSSGTGGTYEQYF. CDR3 in DNA: TGTGCCAGTAGTTCGGGGACAGGGGGCACCTACGAGCAGTACTTC.

The rearrangement links TRBV5-6 to TRBJ2-7; 11 bases are shared with TRBD2. V trimming: 0 bases; J trimming: 7 bases; junction bases outside the gene matches: 0. Germline-derived CDR1 and CDR2 are SGHDT and YYEEEE. This CDR3 has 13 amino acids. In nucleotides, the CDR3 is TGTGCCAGCAGCTTGGGACTAGCGGGGGAGCAGTACTTC. This gives the protein CASSLGLAGEQYF. Together with reference TRBV5-6 and TRBJ2-7, the CDR3 gives the full variable domain: DAGVTQSPTHLIKTRGQQVTLRCSPKSGHDTVSWYQQALGQGPQFIFQYYEEEERQRGNFPDRFSGHQFPNYSSELNVNALLLGDSALYLCASSLGLAGEQYFGPGTRLTVT.